The 18 T cell receptor beta chains below were found in one sample sequenced in a study of blood T cells in healthy people across ages (dated by TCRdb to about 2015). The library came from 5' RACE. TCRdb shows the sequencer as Illumina HiSeq 2500. A second PCR of roughly 6 to 11 cycles was run with a J-beta primer mix and a sample-barcoded 5' primer. TCRdb reprocessing: public reads trimmed at Q25 with fastp, clones called with MiXCR, in-frame beta chains kept. Rows are combined by CDR3 protein, so each entry shows the most common genes and DNA. Within this sample are approximately 730,000 distinct CDR3 sequences, with 53% of them counted one time only. The leading ten clones occupy about 42% of the sample. The sequencing sample was made of blood. Source of these receptors: a man older than 75 in good health.

This clonotype came up a few times. The chain employs TRBV10-3 and TRBJ1-2, with a weak D call TRBD1 (6 bases). The CDR3 is 12 residues long. V lost 8 bases, J lost 3 bases, and 10 bases lay in between. Germline V gene lookup returns CDR1 ENHRY and CDR2 SYGVKD. Here the CDR3 DNA reads TGTGCCATCTGGGACAAGGACTATGGCTACACCTTC. Residues: CAIWDKDYGYTF.

The chain joins TRBV9 to TRBJ2-1, with D possibly TRBD2 on 6 matching bases. This CDR3 has 14 amino acids. Germline loops: CDR1 SGDLS, CDR2 YYNGEE. Trimming left V 8 bases short and J 0 bases short, with 12 bases between. The CDR3 loop reads CASNPGGSYNEQFF. Here the CDR3 DNA reads TGTGCCAGTAACCCCGGGGGCTCCTACAATGAGCAGTTCTTC. Combining the CDR3 with reference TRBV9 and TRBJ2-1 gives the whole variable domain DSGVTQTPKHLITATGQRVTLRCSPRSGDLSVYWYQQSLDQGLQFLIQYYNGEERAKGNILERFSAQQFPDLHSELNLSSLELGDSALYFCASNPGGSYNEQFFGPGTRLTVL.

This chain uses TRBV28 with TRBJ2-7; tentative D call: TRBD2 (7 bases). The V end lost 3 bases, the J end lost 0 bases, and 18 bases lay between the germline ends. Germline V gene sequence: CDR1 MDHEN, CDR2 SYDVKM. This CDR3 has 17 residues. The CDR3, as DNA: TGTGCCAGCAGTTTCGGGGCTAGCGGACAGAGCTCCTACGAGCAGTACTTC. Its translation: CASSFGASGQSSYEQYF.

The gene calls are TRBV11-2 and TRBJ2-1; 10 bases align to TRBD2. CDR3 length: 17 amino acids. J was trimmed by 4 bases and V by 1 base; bases with no gene match: 7. Per germline, CDR1 SGHAT and CDR2 FQNNGV. For the CDR3, the DNA is TGTGCCAGCAGCTTAGCGGCGCTAGCGGGGGCGTACAATGAGCAGTTCTTC. Translating gives CASSLAALAGAYNEQFF.

This clonotype was counted a few times. V usage is TRBV7-2 and J usage is TRBJ2-6, with D unclear. Germline CDR1 and CDR2: SGHTA and FQGNSA. The CDR3 runs to 14 residues. The V gene lost 5 bases and the J gene lost 3 bases, with 8 bases spanning the gap. The CDR3 loop reads CASSPAFGANVLTF. The DNA for the CDR3 is TGTGCCAGCAGCCCGGCTTTTGGGGCCAACGTCCTGACTTTC.

V gene TRBV9 combines with J gene TRBJ2-1, with 7 bases identical to TRBD2. The V gene's germline CDR1 is SGDLS and CDR2 YYNGEE. Trimming removed 6 bases from V and 9 bases from J; junction bases left unmatched: 15. The CDR3 sequence is 15 residues long. Written as DNA, the CDR3 is TGTGCCAGCACCCGCCTGGCGGGAGCGGTGACTGAGCAGTTCTTC. It yields the protein CASTRLAGAVTEQFF.

The rearrangement uses TRBV3-1 and TRBJ2-1, with TRBD2 identical over 15 bases. The end of the DNA fits TRBJ2-7 better, so the J call may be wrong. The germline V gene encodes CDR1 LGHDT and CDR2 YNNKEL (reference sequence). The CDR3 length is 18 residues. The CDR3 spells CASSLKGLAGGLYNEQYF. CDR3 coding DNA: TGTGCCAGCAGCCTCAAGGGACTAGCGGGAGGACTCTACAATGAGCAGTACTTC.

This clonotype was found once. This chain links TRBV4-1 with TRBJ2-5, with no clear D. V lost 1 base and J 0 bases, leaving 9 bases between the germline ends. This CDR3 has 15 residues. CDR1 MGHRA and CDR2 YSYEKL come from the germline V gene. The CDR3 here is CASSQVYGYQETQYF. The CDR3 DNA is TGCGCCAGCAGCCAAGTCTACGGCTACCAAGAGACCCAGTACTTC.

This chain connects TRBV19 to TRBJ2-1; 7 nucleotides match TRBD1. The CDR3 extends over 19 amino acids. V was clipped by 2 bases and J by 5 bases; unmatched bases: 18. CDR1 is LNHDA and CDR2 is SQIVND in the germline V gene (reference sequence). CDR3: CASSIHESRTGRPDNEQFF. CDR3 nucleotide sequence: TGTGCCAGTAGTATACACGAAAGTAGGACAGGCCGGCCGGACAATGAGCAGTTCTTC.

The chain has TRBV11-2 and TRBJ2-3; TRBD2 matches at 8 bases. Germline V gives CDR1 SGHAT, CDR2 FQNNGV. Trimming took 4 bases from V and 0 from J; bases not matched to a gene: 15. CDR3 size: 19 residues. The CDR3 DNA follows: TGTGCCAGCAGCTCCCTCCGGGGCAAGCGGGAGTGGAGCACAGATACGCAGTATTTT. As protein: CASSSLRGKREWSTDTQYF.

The V gene is TRBV2, the J gene TRBJ2-7, with TRBD1 matching over 9 bases. Germline trimming cut 5 bases from V and 6 bases from J; bases unmatched to any gene: 11. Germline assignment: CDR1 SNHLY and CDR2 FYNNEI. CDR3 length: 15 residues. CDR3 sequence reads: CASSPGQGSLGEQYF. CDR3 DNA: TGTGCCAGCAGTCCCGGACAGGGGAGCCTCGGCGAGCAGTACTTC.

The CDR3 here is CSARRDRGPPEAFF. CDR3 sequence (DNA): TGCAGTGCTAGGAGGGACAGGGGGCCCCCTGAAGCTTTCTTT. The chain links TRBV20-1 to TRBJ1-1; 12 bases match TRBD1. This CDR3 spans 14 amino acids. In germline, CDR1 is DFQATT, CDR2 SNEGSKA (reference sequence). The V and J ends lost 3 bases and 6 bases, in that order; junction bases with no gene match: 5.

This clonotype is a singleton in its sample. This sequence joins TRBV13 and TRBJ2-4; 9 positions agree with TRBD2. The J call may be in error: the DNA end matches TRBJ2-7 better. The length of the CDR3 is 16 residues. Germline V gene data show CDR1 as PRHDT and CDR2 as FYEKMQ (reference sequence). The CDR3 bases are TGTGCCAGCAGCCCCTACCTAGGCGGGAGGGCCTACGAGCAGTACTTC. It is translated as CASSPYLGGRAYEQYF.

This chain links TRBV20-1 with TRBJ2-2; 11 nucleotides line up with TRBD2. The germline V gene encodes CDR1 DFQATT and CDR2 SNEGSKA (reference sequence). This CDR3 has 15 residues. The junction had 3 bases not matched to a gene; V was cut back by 0 bases and J by 6 bases. The chain's CDR3 is CSARDSGRAPGELFF. In nucleotides, the CDR3 is TGCAGTGCTAGAGATAGCGGGAGGGCCCCCGGGGAGCTGTTTTTT.

The chain joins TRBV7-2 to TRBJ2-7; perhaps D is TRBD1 or TRBD2 (5 bases each). The J call may be mistaken, given a closer DNA end match to TRBJ2-5. The CDR3 length is 11 residues. From germline, CDR1 is SGHTA and CDR2 FQGNSA. As DNA, the CDR3 is TGTGCCAGCGGGGGTTGGGAGACCCAGTACTTC. Translation gives CASGGWETQYF.

The V call is TRBV27, the J call TRBJ2-5; 9 bases fit TRBD2. CDR1 and CDR2 from the germline V gene are MNHEY and SMNVEV (reference sequence). The trim removed 5 bases at V and 5 bases at J, leaving 15 bases unmatched. CDR3 length equals 17 residues. This CDR3 is CASSPTGPLAGAETQYF. The DNA of the CDR3 is TGTGCCAGCAGTCCCACTGGGCCCTTAGCGGGAGCGGAGACCCAGTACTTC.

The rearrangement joins TRBV10-3 to TRBJ2-3, with D perhaps matching TRBD1 (5 bases). The CDR3 runs 13 residues. Germline V lookup: CDR1 ENHRY, CDR2 SYGVKD. V was cut by 8 bases and J by 2 bases, with 11 bases left in between. The CDR3 DNA reads TGTGCCATCGGAGACAGATCCACAGATACGCAGTATTTT. This translates into CAIGDRSTDTQYF.

The V gene is TRBV6-2 or TRBV6-3, the J gene TRBJ2-7; no clear D. V dropped 6 bases and J dropped 1 base, with 16 bases sitting between them. The CDR3 runs to 15 residues. Germline V CDR1 and CDR2: MNHEY, SVGEGT. The CDR3 protein is CASRKRATVSYEQYF. In nucleotides, the CDR3 is TGTGCCAGCAGGAAGAGAGCCACCGTGTCCTACGAGCAGTACTTC.